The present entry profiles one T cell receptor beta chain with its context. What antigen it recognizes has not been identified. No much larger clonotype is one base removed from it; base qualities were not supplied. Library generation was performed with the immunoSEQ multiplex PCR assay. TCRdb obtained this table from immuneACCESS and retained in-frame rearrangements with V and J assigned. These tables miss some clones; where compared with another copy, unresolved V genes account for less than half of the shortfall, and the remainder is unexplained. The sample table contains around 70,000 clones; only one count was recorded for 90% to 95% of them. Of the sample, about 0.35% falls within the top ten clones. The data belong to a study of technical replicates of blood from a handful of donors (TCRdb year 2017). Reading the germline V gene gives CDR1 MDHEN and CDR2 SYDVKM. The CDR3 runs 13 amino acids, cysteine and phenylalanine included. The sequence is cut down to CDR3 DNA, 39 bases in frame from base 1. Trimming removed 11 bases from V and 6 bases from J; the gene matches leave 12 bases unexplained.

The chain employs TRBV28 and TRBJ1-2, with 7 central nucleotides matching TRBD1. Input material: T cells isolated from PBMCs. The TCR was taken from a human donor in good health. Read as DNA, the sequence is TGTGCCGGCACGGAGAGGGGGCTCGATGGCTACACCTTC. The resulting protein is CAGTERGLDGYTF.